Sequencing of this TCR beta chain was carried out in a study of shared T cell receptors in the human thymus. Clones were read by immunoSEQ multiplex PCR, and TCRdb kept only the in-frame ones, dropping some. Among 500,000 to 550,000 clones listed, around three quarters were seen once. This CDR3 is built from 15 residues. V was cut by 4 bases and J by 2 bases, with 16 bases left in between. Germline values: CDR1 SQVTM, CDR2 ANQGSEA. This clone was detected a few times. The same specimen was also included in a second study, on human thymus T cells. This second study says: The donors were infants in Finland with congenital heart defects, otherwise immunologically healthy. Thymus tissue for the work was resected from patients undergoing corrective heart surgery. Unrelated individuals reportedly shared highly overlapping thymic TCR repertoires.

The sequencing input was thymocytes. The rearrangement joins TRBV29-1 to TRBJ2-3, with a tentative D call TRBD2 (5 bases). The clonotype was recovered from a boy less than two years old with a congenital heart defect. CDR3 nucleotide sequence: TGCAGCGTTGTAAGGTGGCGAGGGCCCACAGATACGCAGTATTTT. As protein: CSVVRWRGPTDTQYF.